A single sample is the source of the 18 T cell receptor beta chains below, sequenced in a study of T cell responses to AZD1222 COVID-19 vaccine. TCRdb's copy holds only in-frame clones and misses some; the assay was immunoSEQ multiplex PCR. The repertoire consists of some 140,000 clones, with 70% to 90% occurring once and the leading ten covering more than 5.5%. Material: peripheral blood, obtained on day 0 of AZD1222 vaccination. The receptors here all came from an adult in good health.

This clone has just a few counts. This CDR3 is CSARVDDTQYF. The CDR3 bases are TGCAGTGCTAGAGTTGACGATACGCAGTATTTT. This chain uses TRBV20-1 with TRBJ2-3; no clear D. Germline V gene sequence: CDR1 DFQATT, CDR2 SNEGSKA (reference sequence). V lost 1 base to trimming and J lost 6 bases, with 5 bases between them. The CDR3 spans 11 residues.

J is TRBJ2-7 and V is TRBV30; 8 positions agree with TRBD1. V lost 2 bases to trimming and J lost 10 bases; unmatched junction nucleotides: 13. Germline values: CDR1 GTSNPN, CDR2 SVGIG (reference sequence). CDR3 length: 14 amino acids. The CDR3 bases are TGTGCCTGGAGTTCTACTAGGACAGGGAGTTTCCAGTACTTC. This sequence encodes CAWSSTRTGSFQYF.

This chain uses TRBV5-1 with TRBJ2-7; TRBD1 agrees at 10 bases. Germline CDR1 is SGHRS and CDR2 is YFSETQ. J lost 2 bases, V lost 2 bases, and 7 bases had no gene match. CDR3 length: 16 residues. As DNA, the CDR3 is TGCGCCAGCAGCTTACAGTCCGGGACAGGGGCCTACGAGCAGTACTTC. Translation gives CASSLQSGTGAYEQYF.

The chain has TRBV5-1 and TRBJ1-5, with 7 bases that match TRBD1. The CDR3 runs to 15 residues. V gave up 4 bases and J gave up 1 base; unmatched junction bases: 5. CDR1 and CDR2 (germline): SGHRS, YFSETQ. DNA of the CDR3: TGCGCCAGCAGCGCCCCACAGGGGAGCAATCAGCCCCAGCATTTT. It encodes CASSAPQGSNQPQHF.

The J gene is TRBJ1-2, the V gene TRBV3-1 (or the pseudogene TRBV3-2), with D possibly TRBD1 on 5 matching bases. The CDR3 has 13 amino acids. V lost 0 bases and J 12 bases, leaving 14 bases between the germline ends. Germline loops: CDR1 LGHDT, CDR2 YNNKEL (reference sequence). The CDR3 DNA is TGTGCCAGCAGCCAAGAACCCGTAGGGGTCCACACCTTC. Residues: CASSQEPVGVHTF.

V and J are TRBV20-1 and TRBJ1-1; D uncertain. CDR1 and CDR2 (germline): DFQATT, SNEGSKA (reference sequence). V was clipped by 3 bases and J by 4 bases, with 18 bases between them. This CDR3 is 15 amino acids long. The CDR3 nucleotides are TGCAGTGCTAGTGGAGGGTTGCGGGTTGGCACTGAAGCTTTCTTT. It encodes CSASGGLRVGTEAFF.

Here the CDR3 DNA reads TGTGCCAGCTCAACGGGGGGGGGCGTAGATACGCAGTATTTT. Translated: CASSTGGGVDTQYF. The rearrangement uses TRBV28 and TRBJ2-3; TRBD2 agrees at 8 bases. This CDR3 contains 14 residues. J lost 5 bases, V lost 8 bases, and 9 bases had no gene match. Germline V CDR1 and CDR2: MDHEN, SYDVKM.

The J gene is TRBJ1-1, the V gene TRBV29-1; 8 bases align to TRBD1. The trim removed 1 base at V and 6 bases at J, leaving 1 base unmatched. CDR1 SQVTM and CDR2 ANQGSEA come from the germline V gene. The CDR3 is 12 residues long. The CDR3 sequence is CSVEGTGSEAFF. The CDR3 region has the DNA TGCAGCGTTGAAGGGACAGGGTCTGAAGCTTTCTTT.

The chain uses TRBV4-3 and TRBJ1-6, with unresolved D. The V end was cut by 0 bases, the J end by 6 bases, with 6 bases between. Germline CDR1 is LGHNA and CDR2 is YSLEER. This CDR3 region has 14 residues. This CDR3 is CASSQETANSPLHF. The CDR3 DNA sequence: TGCGCCAGCAGCCAAGAAACAGCTAATTCACCCCTCCACTTT.

This clone was seen a single time. The chain has TRBV5-5 and TRBJ1-6, with D maybe TRBD1 (5 bases). The CDR3 is made up of 17 amino acids. V was cut by 1 base and J by 7 bases, with 18 bases left in between. CDR1 is SGHKS and CDR2 is YYEKEE in the germline V gene (reference sequence). CDR3 bases: TGTGCCAGCAGCTTGTTAGGGGACGGAAGCACAAATTCACCCCTCCACTTT. It codes for CASSLLGDGSTNSPLHF.

This sequence joins TRBV12-3 or TRBV12-4 and TRBJ1-1, with D uncertain. Trimming removed 8 bases at V and 1 base at J, with 11 bases between. The CDR3 is 13 residues long. The DNA of the CDR3 is TGTGCCAGCTCCTGGGCAAGGAACACTGAAGCTTTCTTT. Protein product: CASSWARNTEAFF.

The chain is built from TRBV19 and TRBJ2-2; tentatively, D is TRBD1 (5 bases). The V end was cut by 7 bases, the J end by 0 bases, with 9 bases between. Germline V CDR1 and CDR2: LNHDA, SQIVND (reference sequence). CDR3 length: 14 residues. This CDR3 is CASKARANTGELFF. CDR3 coding DNA: TGTGCCAGTAAGGCCAGGGCGAACACCGGGGAGCTGTTTTTT. The full variable domain, in which reference TRBV19 and TRBJ2-2 provide the parts outside the CDR3, is DGGITQSPKYLFRKEGQNVTLSCEQNLNHDAMYWYRQDPGQGLRLIYYSQIVNDFQKGDIAEGYSVSREKKESFPLTVTSAQKNPTAFYLCASKARANTGELFFGEGSRLTVL.

Only a few counts were recorded for this clone. The J gene is TRBJ1-4, the V gene TRBV7-2; D is unresolved. Germline V lookup: CDR1 SGHTA, CDR2 FQGNSA. The CDR3 sequence is 13 residues long. V was shortened by 1 base and J by 6 bases, with 6 bases between the two germline ends. The CDR3 protein is CASSLVPYEKLFF. DNA for the CDR3: TGTGCCAGCAGCTTAGTTCCTTATGAAAAACTGTTTTTT. The whole variable domain, filled in from reference TRBV7-2 and TRBJ1-4, reads GAGVSQSPSNKVTEKGKDVELRCDPISGHTALYWYRQSLGQGLEFLIYFQGNSAPDKSGLPSDRFSAERTGGSVSTLTIQRTQQEDSAVYLCASSLVPYEKLFFGSGTQLSVL.

The chain is built from TRBV7-9 and TRBJ1-1; D is undetermined. Germline lookup yields CDR1 SEHNR and CDR2 FQNEAQ (reference sequence). V gave up 5 bases and J gave up 4 bases, with 20 bases separating them. The CDR3 runs 16 residues. The CDR3 loop reads CASSPPRLVGSTEAFF. The CDR3 DNA reads as TGTGCCAGCAGCCCCCCTAGACTGGTGGGTAGCACTGAAGCTTTCTTT.

This clone was observed a handful of times. V is TRBV2 and J is TRBJ1-1; 9 nucleotides agree with TRBD1. The CDR3 loop spans 13 amino acids. In germline, CDR1 is SNHLY, CDR2 FYNNEI. Trimming cost V 4 bases and J 10 bases; bases outside gene matches: 7. The CDR3 DNA reads as TGTGCCAGCAGTGCTGACAGGGGGGGTGTAGCTTTCTTT. Residues: CASSADRGGVAFF.

This chain connects TRBV30 to TRBJ1-1; D is possibly TRBD1 (5 bases). The CDR3 sequence is 13 residues long. V gave up 5 bases and J gave up 5 bases, with 15 bases separating them. The germline V gene encodes CDR1 GTSNPN and CDR2 SVGIG (reference sequence). The CDR3 sequence: CAWSLGRGTEAFF. The CDR3 DNA reads as TGTGCCTGGTCTTTGGGGCGTGGGACTGAAGCTTTCTTT.

This clone occurred once. The V and J genes are TRBV20-1 and TRBJ2-7; D gene uncertain. Germline loops: CDR1 DFQATT, CDR2 SNEGSKA (reference sequence). The CDR3 length is 10 residues. The V and J ends lost 6 bases and 1 base respectively, with 4 bases between them. CDR3 protein: CSAVSYEQYF. The CDR3 coding sequence is TGCAGTGCCGTATCCTACGAGCAGTACTTC.

This chain links TRBV3-1 (or the pseudogene TRBV3-2) with TRBJ1-1; 7 nucleotides match TRBD1. There are 16 residues in the CDR3. The germline V gene encodes CDR1 LGHDT and CDR2 YNNKEL (reference sequence). With V trimmed by 4 bases and J by 0 bases, 8 bases remained unmatched. The CDR3 loop reads CASSLLTGPMNTEAFF. CDR3 bases: TGTGCCAGCAGCCTCTTGACAGGGCCCATGAACACTGAAGCTTTCTTT.